These T cell receptor beta chains were read from a single sample in a study of blood T cell repertoires in COVID-19. TCRdb's copy holds only in-frame clones and misses some; the assay was immunoSEQ multiplex PCR. This table has about 41,000 clones, about 86% appearing once. The specimen was peripheral blood. The receptors shown here come from a woman of 80 years or more with active or convalescent COVID-19. The CDR3 runs from the conserved cysteine through the conserved F or W. D genes are given only for firm matches. Rows may omit the clone size; those that give it use once, few, many or a size class.

v_gene	abundance	d_gene	j_gene	CDR3nt	CDR3aa
TRBV5-1	.	TRBD1	TRBJ2-1	TGCGCCAGCAGCTTACAGGGGGCGCAGGACAATGAGCAGTTCTTC	CASSLQGAQDNEQFF
TRBV7-2	.	.	TRBJ2-2	TGTGCCATCCCTGCCGGGGGCACCGGGGAGCTGTTTTTT	CAIPAGGTGELFF
TRBV5-5	.	.	TRBJ2-7	TGTGCCAGCAGCTTGTGGGGCACCACTTACGAGCAGTACTTC	CASSLWGTTYEQYF
TRBV28	.	.	TRBJ1-2	TGTGCCAGCAGCTTTCCGGCAGGTTCTGGGTCTGGCTACACCTTC	CASSFPAGSGSGYTF
TRBV7-2	.	.	TRBJ1-1	TGTGCCAGCAGCTTAGGGGCGGAGAGGGGAGGAGCTTTCTTT	CASSLGAERGGAFF
TRBV24-1	.	TRBD2	TRBJ2-1	TGTGCCACCAGTGAGTCCGGACTAGCGGGGCTCTACAATGAGCAGTTCTTC	CATSESGLAGLYNEQFF
TRBV7-2	.	TRBD2	TRBJ2-6	TGTGCCAGCAGCCTCGTAGCGGGAGGGCCTTCTGGGGCCAACGTCCTGACTTTC	CASSLVAGGPSGANVLTF
TRBV28	.	.	TRBJ1-1	TGTGCCACCAGAGAGGTCGGAGCTTTCTTT	CATREVGAFF
TRBV7-9	few	TRBD2	TRBJ2-1	TGTGCCAGCAGCTTAGGACTAGCGGGCCGTTGGAATGAGCAGTTCTTC	CASSLGLAGRWNEQFF
TRBV3-1/TRBV3-2	.	.	TRBJ1-4	TGTGCCAGCAGCCTAACGACAACAGGGAATGAAAAACTGTTTTTT	CASSLTTTGNEKLFF
TRBV30	.	TRBD2	TRBJ2-7	TGTGCCTGGAGAGGTAGCGGGAGGGCCCCCGAGCAGTACTTC	CAWRGSGRAPEQYF